Listed below are T cell receptor beta chains from one sample, sequenced in a study of blood T cell repertoires in COVID-19. TCRdb's copy holds only in-frame clones and misses some; the assay was immunoSEQ multiplex PCR. The sample has about 130,000 clones; over 75% are singletons. Material: peripheral blood. These receptors were taken from a man of 80 years or more with active or convalescent COVID-19. CDR3s include the opening cysteine and the closing phenylalanine or tryptophan. A D gene is named only where the DNA matches it firmly. Clone size, where shown, is once, few, many, or a class for clones that have expanded.

>.|15|TRBV6-5|TRBD1|TRBJ2-7
TGTGCCAGCAGCCTGCTGGGGACAGGGGGCTACGAGCAGTACTTC
CASSLLGTGGYEQYF
>once|14|TRBV15|.|TRBJ1-2
TGTGCCACCAGCTCGGACAGAAATAACTATGGCTACACCTTC
CATSSDRNNYGYTF
>.|14|TRBV11-3|.|TRBJ1-1
TGTGCCAGCAGCTTAGATCGGGATAACACTGAAGCTTTCTTT
CASSLDRDNTEAFF
>.|15|TRBV5-1|TRBD1|TRBJ2-7
TGCGCCAGCAGCTTGGTTCTTGGACAGGGAGGCGAGCAGTACTTC
CASSLVLGQGGEQYF
>once|15|TRBV5-1|.|TRBJ2-1
TGCGCCAGCAGCTTGGAACTAGCCTTATACAATGAGCAGTTCTTC
CASSLELALYNEQFF
>.|13|TRBV7-2|.|TRBJ2-7
TGTGCCAGCAGCTGGACACTCTCCTACGAGCAGTACTTC
CASSWTLSYEQYF
>.|17|TRBV3-1/TRBV3-2|TRBD1|TRBJ1-5
TGTGCCAGCAGCCAAGATTTCGCCAGGGGGCTAAACCAGCCCCAGCATTTT
CASSQDFARGLNQPQHF
>.|13|TRBV12-3/TRBV12-4|.|TRBJ1-4
TGTGCCAGCAGTTTAAACAGGAATGAAAAACTGTTTTTT
CASSLNRNEKLFF
>.|15|TRBV11-2|.|TRBJ2-7
TGTGCCAGCAGCTTCGGGTCAGCTCTGGTCGGAGAGCAGTACTTC
CASSFGSALVGEQYF
>.|12|TRBV30|.|TRBJ1-2
TGTGCCTGGAGTGTGAAAACAGGGTGTCAATTCTTC
CAWSVKTGCQFF
>.|15|TRBV5-4|.|TRBJ1-5
TGTGCCAGCAGCCGCCAGGGTACGGGCAATCAGCCCCAGCATTTT
CASSRQGTGNQPQHF
>.|18|TRBV5-1|TRBD1|TRBJ1-1
TGCGCCAGCAGCTTAGCCGGGACAGGGAGAGCTGGGTTCACTGAAGCTTTCTTT
CASSLAGTGRAGFTEAFF
>.|13|TRBV9|.|TRBJ2-1
TGTGCCAGCAGCGCAGGACTCCTCAATGAGCAGTTCTTC
CASSAGLLNEQFF
>.|14|TRBV10-3|TRBD1|TRBJ1-2
TGTGCCATCAGGGGGGACAGGGTCGGAAATGGCTACACCTTC
CAIRGDRVGNGYTF
>.|14|TRBV27|.|TRBJ2-3
TGTGCCAGCAGTTTATCGACTAGCACAGATACGCAGTATTTT
CASSLSTSTDTQYF
>.|11|TRBV3-1/TRBV3-2|.|TRBJ2-3
TGTGCCAGCAGCCTCGGAGATACGCAGTATTTT
CASSLGDTQYF
>once|13|TRBV18|TRBD1|TRBJ1-2
TGTGCCAGCTCAGAACAGGGGGACTATGGCTACACCTTC
CASSEQGDYGYTF
>.|14|TRBV6-6|TRBD1|TRBJ2-5
TGTGCCAGCACCCTGACAGGGGCGGGGGAGACCCAGTACTTC
CASTLTGAGETQYF
>.|15|TRBV6-6|TRBD1|TRBJ1-2
TGTGCCAGCAGTTATTCCGGGACAGGGGGAGATGGCTACACCTTC
CASSYSGTGGDGYTF
>.|14|TRBV6-2/TRBV6-3|TRBD2|TRBJ2-3
TGTGCCAGCAGTTTACTGACTAGCGGCCTGACGCAGTATTTT
CASSLLTSGLTQYF
>.|16|TRBV18|TRBD2|TRBJ2-1
TGTGCCAGCTCACCCGTCCAGCGGGGGGTCTACAATGAGCAGTTCTTC
CASSPVQRGVYNEQFF
>.|16|TRBV19|.|TRBJ2-1
TGTGCCAGTAGTTTGAGGGCAGGTGATTCATGGAATGAGCAGTTCTTC
CASSLRAGDSWNEQFF
>.|13|TRBV11-2|.|TRBJ2-5
TGTGCCAGCAGCTTAGGGACAGAAGAGACCCAGTACTTC
CASSLGTEETQYF
>once|15|TRBV4-2|.|TRBJ2-2
TGTGCCAGCAGCCAAGATCGCACGGGCACCGGGGAGCTGTTTTTT
CASSQDRTGTGELFF
>.|14|TRBV18|TRBD1|TRBJ1-2
TGTGCCAGCTCACCACCGGGACAGAGAGACGGCTACACCTTC
CASSPPGQRDGYTF
>.|15|TRBV5-1|TRBD1|TRBJ2-1
TGCGCCAGCAGAAACCCGACAGGGTCCTACAATGAGCAGTTCTTC
CASRNPTGSYNEQFF
>.|16|TRBV4-3|TRBD2|TRBJ2-7
TGCGCCAGCAGCCAAGAACGTGCGGGAGTAACCTACGAGCAGTACTTC
CASSQERAGVTYEQYF
>.|12|TRBV12-3/TRBV12-4|.|TRBJ1-3
TGTGCCTCCATAAGGAGTGGAAACACCATATATTTT
CASIRSGNTIYF
>.|15|TRBV19|TRBD1|TRBJ1-2
TGTGCCAGTAGTATGAGTTTGGCGACAGGGAGTAGCTACACCTTC
CASSMSLATGSSYTF
>.|16|TRBV7-9|TRBD2|TRBJ2-7
TGTGCCAGCAGCTTAGGGACCGGGACGGGAGGGTACGAGCAGTACTTC
CASSLGTGTGGYEQYF
>few|13|TRBV12-3/TRBV12-4|TRBD2|TRBJ2-1
TGTGCCAGCAGTTCTGGCGGGAGCAATGAGCAGTTCTTC
CASSSGGSNEQFF
>.|12|TRBV11-2|TRBD1|TRBJ1-2
TGTGCCAGCAGCGTCAACAGGGGCGGCTACACCTTC
CASSVNRGGYTF
>few|16|TRBV18|TRBD1|TRBJ1-6
TGTGCCAGCTCACCTACACAGGACAGGGGTTATGCACCCCTCCACTTT
CASSPTQDRGYAPLHF
>.|15|TRBV3-1/TRBV3-2|TRBD1|TRBJ2-2
TGTGCCAGCAGCTATAGACAGGGAAGTCCCGGGGAGCTGTTTTTT
CASSYRQGSPGELFF
>few|14|TRBV2|TRBD2|TRBJ2-7
TGTGCCAGCAGGGAACTAGCGGGAACCTACGAGCAGTACTTC
CASRELAGTYEQYF
>.|17|TRBV5-1|TRBD1|TRBJ1-6
TGCGCCAGCACCGGACCTGAACCGGGACAGGGAAATTCACCCCTCCACTTT
CASTGPEPGQGNSPLHF
>.|14|TRBV4-1|.|TRBJ2-6
TGCGCCAGCAGCCAAGTTCAGGGAGCCAACGTCCTGACTTTC
CASSQVQGANVLTF
>few|12|TRBV19|.|TRBJ1-5
TGTGCCAGTAGTGATTGGCCTCAGCCCCAGCATTTT
CASSDWPQPQHF
>.|14|TRBV2|TRBD1|TRBJ2-1
TGTGCCAGCAGTGAACCCCGGACAGGGAATGAGCAGTTCTTC
CASSEPRTGNEQFF
>once|14|TRBV6-5|.|TRBJ1-2
TGTGCCAGCAGTTCGGCAGGGGTTGGCTATGGCTACACCTTC
CASSSAGVGYGYTF
>.|13|TRBV7-9|.|TRBJ2-3
TGTGCCAGCAGCTTTCAGTCGACAGATACGCAGTATTTT
CASSFQSTDTQYF
>.|14|TRBV28|TRBD1|TRBJ1-1
TGTGCCAGCAGCGAGGACAGGGGGAACACTGAAGCTTTCTTT
CASSEDRGNTEAFF
>few|13|TRBV2|.|TRBJ1-1
TGTGCCAGCAGGAAGGACATGAACACTGAAGCTTTCTTT
CASRKDMNTEAFF
>.|17|TRBV3-1/TRBV3-2|.|TRBJ1-3
TGTGCCAGCAGCCCACTTCCTCGGGGGAGCTCTGGAAACACCATATATTTT
CASSPLPRGSSGNTIYF
>.|13|TRBV19|.|TRBJ2-2
TGTGCCAGTAAGCCGAAGAACACCGGGGAGCTGTTTTTT
CASKPKNTGELFF
>.|14|TRBV3-1/TRBV3-2|TRBD2|TRBJ2-7
TGTGCCAGCGGACTAGCGGGCGTATGGTCCGAGCAGTACTTC
CASGLAGVWSEQYF
>.|14|TRBV2|.|TRBJ1-1
TGTGCCAGCAGTGAATATCAGGGGTACACTGAAGCTTTCTTT
CASSEYQGYTEAFF
>.|15|TRBV19|TRBD1|TRBJ1-2
TGTGCCAGTAGTGTAGGGACAGACAACGACTATGGCTACACCTTC
CASSVGTDNDYGYTF
>.|15|TRBV2|TRBD2|TRBJ2-7
TGTGCCAGCAGTCGACTAGCGGGATACAATGGGGAGCAGTACTTC
CASSRLAGYNGEQYF
>.|14|TRBV3-1/TRBV3-2|.|TRBJ1-1
TGTGCCAGCACCCAAAGCGAGCTTGACACTGAAGCTTTCTTT
CASTQSELDTEAFF
>.|18|TRBV15|TRBD1|TRBJ2-2
TGTGCCACCAGCAGAGTGAGTGTGAGGACAGGGAACACCGGGGAGCTGTTTTTT
CATSRVSVRTGNTGELFF
>few|15|TRBV3-1/TRBV3-2|.|TRBJ2-7
TGTGCCAGCAGCCAAGCGCGTGGAGCGGCCTACGAGCAGTACTTC
CASSQARGAAYEQYF
>.|13|TRBV7-9|.|TRBJ2-7
TGTGCCAGCAGCCCTTGGACGAGCGGCGAGCAGTACTTC
CASSPWTSGEQYF
>.|13|TRBV5-1|.|TRBJ2-1
TGCGCCAGCAGTCGGAGGGACTCGAATGAGCAGTTCTTC
CASSRRDSNEQFF
>.|14|TRBV30|TRBD1|TRBJ2-3
TGTGCCTGGAGTGTAGGGGGCATCACAGATACGCAGTATTTT
CAWSVGGITDTQYF
>.|18|TRBV9|.|TRBJ2-1
TGTGCCAGCAGCGTAGGTATTGTTGGGGGGGCGTCCTACAATGAGCAGTTCTTC
CASSVGIVGGASYNEQFF
>.|15|TRBV7-9|TRBD1|TRBJ2-7
TGTGCCAGCAGCTTAGCCCGGGACAGGGCCTACGAGCAGTACTTC
CASSLARDRAYEQYF
>few|15|TRBV7-6|.|TRBJ1-1
TGTGCCAGCAGCTTAGCCCAGGGCCCGAACACTGAAGCTTTCTTT
CASSLAQGPNTEAFF
>.|13|TRBV5-4|.|TRBJ1-1
TGTGCCAGCAGTCTAAGTCAGAACACTGAAGCTTTCTTT
CASSLSQNTEAFF
>few|16|TRBV2|TRBD1|TRBJ1-6
TGTGCCAGCAGTGATAGACAGGGGGCTTATAATTCACCCCTCCACTTT
CASSDRQGAYNSPLHF